The source of this T cell receptor (beta chain) is a study of T cell responses to AZD1222 COVID-19 vaccine. Study-level information: Whether given at about 4 or about 12 weeks, second doses were pooled. Study results and caveats: White British people made up most donors, females outnumbered males, and clonal diversity was possibly underestimated. Distributed over spike, vaccine-associated CD4 TCRs predominated at 160-218 and 743-854. All repertoire sampling was performed exclusively after the peak T cell response.

Clones were sequenced by immunoSEQ multiplex PCR, and TCRdb holds only the in-frame ones, with some missing. The sample carries some 120,000 clones, 80% to 90% recorded once. As to this clone: Its antigen is as yet unknown.

Germline assignment: CDR1 SEHNR and CDR2 FQNEAQ (reference sequence). The CDR3 extends over 14 amino acids. V was cut by 7 bases and J by 4 bases, with 16 bases left in between. Sequenced material: peripheral blood, taken on day 0 of AZD1222 vaccination. This TCR was recovered from an adult in good health. The genes are TRBV7-9 and TRBJ1-2; TRBD1 might be the D (6 bases). The CDR3 region has the DNA TGTGCCAGCAACTTGAACAGGGAATCCTATGGCTACACCTTC. Its translation: CASNLNRESYGYTF.